The subject of this entry is one T cell receptor (beta chain). What it recognizes is unknown. Germline trimming cut 3 bases from V and 2 bases from J; bases unmatched to any gene: 3. CDR3 size: 14 residues. From germline, CDR1 is MNHEY and CDR2 SMNVEV (reference sequence). The data stem from a study of OX40 agonist ivuxolimab in advanced cancers. Points from the study as a whole: It was also the case that some nonresponders had low normalized T-cell clonal expansion. Antigen specificity was not determined for the expanded peripheral T cells.

Individuals having autoimmune disease history or systemic immunosuppression were not enrolled. At baseline, cycle 4 day 1, and cycle 7 day 1, blood was sampled. Assay used: immunoSEQ multiplex PCR; TCRdb lists only in-frame clones, some missing. The table lists around 70,000 clones, about 82% of them singletons. The chain couples TRBV27 to TRBJ2-7; the match to TRBD1 covers 8 bases. The specimen was CD4+ or CD8+ T cells sorted from blood, collected in a trial of the OX40 agonist ivuxolimab. The receptor comes from an adult with an advanced solid tumor such as melanoma, head and neck, liver or kidney cancer. CDR3 nucleotides: TGTGCCAGCAGTTTCTCCAGGGGGCCCTACGAGCAGTACTTC. This gives the protein CASSFSRGPYEQYF.